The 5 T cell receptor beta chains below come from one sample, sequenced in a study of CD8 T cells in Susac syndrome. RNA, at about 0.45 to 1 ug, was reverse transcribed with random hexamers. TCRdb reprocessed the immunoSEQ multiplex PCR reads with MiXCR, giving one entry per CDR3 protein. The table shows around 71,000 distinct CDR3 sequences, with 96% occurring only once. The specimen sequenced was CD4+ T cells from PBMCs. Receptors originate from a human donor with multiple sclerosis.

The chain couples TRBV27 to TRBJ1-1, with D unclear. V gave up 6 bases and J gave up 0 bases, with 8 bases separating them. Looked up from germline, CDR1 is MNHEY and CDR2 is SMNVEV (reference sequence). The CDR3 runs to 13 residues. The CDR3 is CASRRGLNTEAFF. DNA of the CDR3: TGTGCCAGCAGACGAGGCTTGAACACTGAAGCTTTCTTT.

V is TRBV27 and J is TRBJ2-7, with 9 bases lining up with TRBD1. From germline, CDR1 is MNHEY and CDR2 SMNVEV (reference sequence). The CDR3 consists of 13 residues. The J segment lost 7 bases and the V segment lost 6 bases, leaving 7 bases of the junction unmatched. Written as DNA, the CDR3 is TGTGCCAGCAGCTACGGGACAGGGTGGGAGCAGTACTTC. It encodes CASSYGTGWEQYF.

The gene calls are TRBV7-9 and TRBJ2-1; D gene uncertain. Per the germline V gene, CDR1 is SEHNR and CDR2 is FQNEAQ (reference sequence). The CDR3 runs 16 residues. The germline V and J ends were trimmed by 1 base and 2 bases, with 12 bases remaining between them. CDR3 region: CASSLELTIPYNEQFF. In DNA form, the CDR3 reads TGTGCCAGCAGCTTAGAGCTAACGATCCCCTACAATGAGCAGTTCTTC.

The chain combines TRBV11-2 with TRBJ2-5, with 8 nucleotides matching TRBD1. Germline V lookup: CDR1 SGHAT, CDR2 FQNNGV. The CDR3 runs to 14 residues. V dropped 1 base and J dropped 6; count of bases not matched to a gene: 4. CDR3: CASSLVDRGKTQYF. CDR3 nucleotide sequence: TGTGCCAGCAGCTTAGTCGACAGGGGAAAGACCCAGTACTTC. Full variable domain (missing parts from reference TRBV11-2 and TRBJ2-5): EAGVAQSPRYKIIEKRQSVAFWCNPISGHATLYWYQQILGQGPKLLIQFQNNGVVDDSQLPKDRFSAERLKGVDSTLKIQPAKLEDSAVYLCASSLVDRGKTQYFGPGTRLLVL.

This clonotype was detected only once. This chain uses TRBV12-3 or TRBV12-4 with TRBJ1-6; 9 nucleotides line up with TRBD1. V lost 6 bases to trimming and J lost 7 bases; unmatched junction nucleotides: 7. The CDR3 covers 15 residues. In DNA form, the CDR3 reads TGTGCCAGCAGATCACCGGGACAGGGAAATTCACCCCTCCACTTT. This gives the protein CASRSPGQGNSPLHF.